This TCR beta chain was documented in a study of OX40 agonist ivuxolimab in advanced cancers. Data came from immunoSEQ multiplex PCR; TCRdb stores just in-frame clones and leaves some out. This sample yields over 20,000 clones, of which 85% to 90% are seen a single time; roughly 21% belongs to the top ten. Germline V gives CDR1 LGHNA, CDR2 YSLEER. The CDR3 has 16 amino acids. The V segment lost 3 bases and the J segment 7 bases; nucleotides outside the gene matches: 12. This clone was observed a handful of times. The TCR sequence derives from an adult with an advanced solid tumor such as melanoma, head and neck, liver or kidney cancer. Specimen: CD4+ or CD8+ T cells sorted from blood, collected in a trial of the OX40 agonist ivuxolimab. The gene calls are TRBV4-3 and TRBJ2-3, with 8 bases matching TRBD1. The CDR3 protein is CASSHNTGGPLNTQYF. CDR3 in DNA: TGCGCCAGCAGCCACAATACAGGGGGGCCATTGAATACGCAGTATTTT.